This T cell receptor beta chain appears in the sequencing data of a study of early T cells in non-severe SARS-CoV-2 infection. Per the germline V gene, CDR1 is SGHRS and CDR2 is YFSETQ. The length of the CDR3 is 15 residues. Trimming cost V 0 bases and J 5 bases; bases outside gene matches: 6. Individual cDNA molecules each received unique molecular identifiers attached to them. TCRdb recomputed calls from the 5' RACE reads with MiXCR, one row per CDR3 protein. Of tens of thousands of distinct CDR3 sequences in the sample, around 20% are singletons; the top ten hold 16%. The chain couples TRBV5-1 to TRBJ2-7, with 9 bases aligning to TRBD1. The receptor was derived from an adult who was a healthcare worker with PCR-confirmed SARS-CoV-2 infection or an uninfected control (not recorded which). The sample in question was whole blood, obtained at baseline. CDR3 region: CASSLGTGVKNEQYF. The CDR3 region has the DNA TGCGCCAGCAGCTTGGGGACAGGGGTAAAAAACGAGCAGTACTTC.